This TCR beta chain was recorded in a study of blood T cell repertoires in COVID-19. Across the whole study: The United States, Italy and Spain supplied acute and convalescent COVID-19 samples. PBMCs, B-cell-depleted T cells, or T cells were the source of the cDNA or gDNA that made up the material.

The study assigned cohorts using participant-reported clinical history. Authors' methods: Reference gene primer amplification gave estimated nucleated cell counts. Clones were sequenced by immunoSEQ multiplex PCR, and TCRdb holds only the in-frame ones, with some missing. V and J calls and clone size are given by that table; D and trimming were obtained from the DNA. The data contain some 250,000 clones, 80% to 90% of them singletons. The receptor's source is a man in his forties or fifties who had recovered from COVID-19. The sample consisted of PBMCs or T cells enriched from blood (not recorded which).

CDR3 in amino acids: CASRTRGVNSYEQYF. CDR3 bases: TGTGCCAGCAGAACCAGGGGGGTTAACTCTTACGAGCAGTACTTC. The gene calls are TRBV6-5 and TRBJ2-7; tentative D call: TRBD1 (7 bases). Between the trimmed V and J ends, which lost 6 bases and 4 bases, there was a span of 19 bases. The CDR3 has 15 amino acids. Per the germline V gene, CDR1 is MNHEY and CDR2 is SVGAGI.